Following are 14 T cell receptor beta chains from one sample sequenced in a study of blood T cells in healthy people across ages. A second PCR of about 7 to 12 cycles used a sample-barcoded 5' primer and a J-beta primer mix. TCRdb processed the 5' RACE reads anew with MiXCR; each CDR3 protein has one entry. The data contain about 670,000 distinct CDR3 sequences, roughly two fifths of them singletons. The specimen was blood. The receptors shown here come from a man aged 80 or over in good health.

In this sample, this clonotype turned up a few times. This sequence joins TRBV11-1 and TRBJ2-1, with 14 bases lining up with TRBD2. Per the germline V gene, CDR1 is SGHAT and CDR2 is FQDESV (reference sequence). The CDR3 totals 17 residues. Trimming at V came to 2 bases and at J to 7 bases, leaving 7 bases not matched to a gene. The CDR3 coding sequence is TGTGCCAGCAGCTTACCCGGACTAGCGGGAGGTTTAAATGAGCAGTTCTTC. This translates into CASSLPGLAGGLNEQFF.

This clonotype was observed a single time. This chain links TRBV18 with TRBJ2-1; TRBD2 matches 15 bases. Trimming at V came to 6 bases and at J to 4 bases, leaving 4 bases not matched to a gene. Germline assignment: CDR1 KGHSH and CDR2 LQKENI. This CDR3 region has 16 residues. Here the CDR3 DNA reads TGTGCCAGCTCGGGACTAGCGGGAGGAGATTACAATGAGCAGTTCTTC. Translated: CASSGLAGGDYNEQFF.

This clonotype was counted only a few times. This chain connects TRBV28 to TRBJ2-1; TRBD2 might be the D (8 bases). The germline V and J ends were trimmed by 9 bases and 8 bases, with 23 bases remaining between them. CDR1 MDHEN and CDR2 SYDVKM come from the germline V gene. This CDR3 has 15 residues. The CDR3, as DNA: TGTGCCAGTTCGCCAGCGGGAGTAGGGGGCGATGAGCAGTTCTTC. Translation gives CASSPAGVGGDEQFF.

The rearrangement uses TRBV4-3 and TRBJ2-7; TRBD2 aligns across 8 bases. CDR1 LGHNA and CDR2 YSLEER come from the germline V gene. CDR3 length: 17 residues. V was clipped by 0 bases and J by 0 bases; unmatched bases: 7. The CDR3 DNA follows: TGCGCCAGCAGCCAAGATAGCGGGACACCAAGCTCCTACGAGCAGTACTTC. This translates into CASSQDSGTPSSYEQYF.

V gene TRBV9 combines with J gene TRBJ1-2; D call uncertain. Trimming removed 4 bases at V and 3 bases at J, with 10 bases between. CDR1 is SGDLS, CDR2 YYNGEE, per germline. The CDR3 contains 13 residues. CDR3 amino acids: CASSPLTDYGYTF. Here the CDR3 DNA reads TGTGCCAGCAGCCCGCTCACGGACTATGGCTACACCTTC.

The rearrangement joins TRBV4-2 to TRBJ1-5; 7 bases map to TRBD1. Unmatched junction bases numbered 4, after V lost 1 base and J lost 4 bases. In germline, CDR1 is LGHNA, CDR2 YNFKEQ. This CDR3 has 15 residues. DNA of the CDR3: TGTGCCAGCAGCCAAGTTGAACAGGGGAATCAGCCCCAGCATTTT. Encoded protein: CASSQVEQGNQPQHF.

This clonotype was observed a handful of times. Here the CDR3 DNA reads TGTGCCAGCACTATCATCCCGGGACAGGGAAATGGCTACACCTTC. Translating gives CASTIIPGQGNGYTF. This chain links TRBV6-2 or TRBV6-3 with TRBJ1-2; 9 bases match TRBD1. The junction had 12 bases not matched to a gene; V was cut back by 7 bases and J by 6 bases. The V gene's germline CDR1 is MNHEY and CDR2 SVGEGT. The CDR3 has 15 residues.

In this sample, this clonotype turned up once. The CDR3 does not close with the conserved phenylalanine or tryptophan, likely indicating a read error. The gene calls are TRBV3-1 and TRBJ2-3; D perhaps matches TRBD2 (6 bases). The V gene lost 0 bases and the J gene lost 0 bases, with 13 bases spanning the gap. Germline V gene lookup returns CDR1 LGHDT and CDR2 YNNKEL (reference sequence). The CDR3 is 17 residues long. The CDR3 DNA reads TGTGCCAGCAGCCAAGATGGAACTAGCTCTAGCACAGATACGCAGTATGTT. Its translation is CASSQDGTSSSTDTQYV.

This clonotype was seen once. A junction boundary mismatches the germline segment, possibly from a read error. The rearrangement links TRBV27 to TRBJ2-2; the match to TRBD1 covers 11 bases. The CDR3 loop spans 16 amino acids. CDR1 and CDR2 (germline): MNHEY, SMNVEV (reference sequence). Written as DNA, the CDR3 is TGTGCCAGCAGTTTTTCCGGACAGGGGGCGCGTGGGGGGCTGTTTTTT. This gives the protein CASSFSGQGARGGLFF.

CDR3 DNA: TGTGCCAGCAGCTTGTGGGGGGGGGTGAACGGGGAGCTGTTTTTT. It is translated as CASSLWGGVNGELFF. This chain joins TRBV7-2 and TRBJ2-2; 7 bases fit TRBD2. Germline-derived CDR1 and CDR2 are SGHTA and FQGNSA. This CDR3 is 15 amino acids long. V trimming: 3 bases; J trimming: 7 bases; junction bases outside the gene matches: 8.

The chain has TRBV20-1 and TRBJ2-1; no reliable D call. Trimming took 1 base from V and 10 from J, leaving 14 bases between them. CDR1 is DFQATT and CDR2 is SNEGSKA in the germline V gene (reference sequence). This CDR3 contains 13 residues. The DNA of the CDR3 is TGCAGTGCTAGAGGGGTCCTCCCCTACGAGCAGTTCTTC. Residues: CSARGVLPYEQFF.

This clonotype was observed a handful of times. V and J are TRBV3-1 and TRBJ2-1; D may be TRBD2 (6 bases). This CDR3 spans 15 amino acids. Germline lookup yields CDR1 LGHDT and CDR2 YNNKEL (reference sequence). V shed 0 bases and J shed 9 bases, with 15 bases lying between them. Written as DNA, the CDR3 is TGTGCCAGCAGCCAAGAGGGAACGGGGGTTGGTGAGCAGTTCTTC. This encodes CASSQEGTGVGEQFF.

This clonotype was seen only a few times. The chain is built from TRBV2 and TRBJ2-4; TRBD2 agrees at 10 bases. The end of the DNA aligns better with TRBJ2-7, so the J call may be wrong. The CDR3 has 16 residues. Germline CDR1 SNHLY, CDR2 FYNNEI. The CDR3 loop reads CASSAGRAGGSHEQYF. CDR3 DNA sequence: TGTGCCAGCAGCGCGGGACGAGCGGGAGGGTCCCACGAGCAGTACTTC.

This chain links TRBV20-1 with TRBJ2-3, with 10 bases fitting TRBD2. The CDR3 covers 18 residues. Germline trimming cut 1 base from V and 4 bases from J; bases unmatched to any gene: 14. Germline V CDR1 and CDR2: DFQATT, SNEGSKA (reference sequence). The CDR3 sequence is CSARATLPGLAFADTQYF. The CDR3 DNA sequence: TGCAGTGCTAGAGCCACCCTACCGGGACTAGCGTTCGCAGATACGCAGTATTTT.